Below, 9 T cell receptor beta chains from the same sample are listed, as sequenced in a study of memory CD4+ T cells and cytomegalovirus serostatus. This table comes from immunoSEQ multiplex PCR, and its TCRdb copy is limited to in-frame clones, with some not included. The data show some 46,000 clones, under 85% seen once. The sort gate was single viable CD3+CD4+CD8-CD45RO+ cells for memory CD4+ T cells. The sample comprised memory CD4+ T cells from blood. The receptors were gathered from an adult in good health and CMV-seronegative.

The chain links TRBV6-5 to TRBJ1-6; 11 nucleotides match TRBD1. V lost 2 bases, J lost 16 bases, and 10 bases stayed unmatched. The CDR3 runs to 15 residues. Germline CDR1 and CDR2: MNHEY and SVGAGI. CDR3 nucleotides: TGTGCCAGCAGTTACCCCGGGACAGGGGGTTTGGGGCTCCACTTT. Protein product: CASSYPGTGGLGLHF.

V gene TRBV7-8 combines with J gene TRBJ2-7; 8 bases are a match to TRBD1. The V gene's germline CDR1 is SGHVS and CDR2 FQNEAQ. Trimming cost V 5 bases and J 4 bases; bases outside gene matches: 10. The CDR3 loop spans 15 amino acids. As DNA, the CDR3 is TGTGCCAGCAGCCACCTCAGGGGGCGCCGATACGAGCAGTACTTC. This translates into CASSHLRGRRYEQYF.

The CDR3 nucleotides are TGTGCCATCAGTGAAATTAGCGGGGCTCTCCAAGAGACCCAGTACTTC. Protein: CAISEISGALQETQYF. The chain employs TRBV10-3 and TRBJ2-5; 8 bases map to TRBD2. This CDR3 has 16 amino acids. The V gene end was trimmed by 3 bases and the J gene end by 1 base; junction bases not matched to a gene: 7. Germline CDR1 and CDR2: ENHRY and SYGVKD.

The gene calls are TRBV2 and TRBJ2-7; D remains unclear. The germline CDR1 and CDR2 sequences are SNHLY and FYNNEI. The ends were cut back, 4 bases at V and 0 bases at J, with 13 bases in the middle. The CDR3 spans 15 residues. The CDR3 coding sequence is TGTGCCAGCAGTGTTGTGGAAGGCGCCTCCTACGAGCAGTACTTC. Translated: CASSVVEGASYEQYF.

This chain links TRBV15 with TRBJ2-5, with D perhaps TRBD2 (5 bases). Between the trimmed V and J ends, which lost 0 bases and 1 base, there was a span of 15 bases. CDR1 and CDR2 (germline): LNHNV, YYDKDF (reference sequence). The CDR3 covers 17 residues. CDR3 amino acids: CATSRDLTGNSQETQYF. CDR3 coding DNA: TGTGCCACCAGCAGAGACTTAACCGGGAACTCCCAAGAGACCCAGTACTTC. Looking up the rest from reference TRBV15 and TRBJ2-5 gives the full variable domain: DAMVIQNPRYQVTQFGKPVTLSCSQTLNHNVMYWYQQKSSQAPKLLFHYYDKDFNNEADTPDNFQSRRPNTSFCFLDIRSPGLGDTAMYLCATSRDLTGNSQETQYFGPGTRLLVL.

The V and J genes are TRBV6-5 and TRBJ2-7; D is perhaps TRBD2 (5 bases). Germline CDR1 is MNHEY and CDR2 is SVGAGI. This CDR3 has 13 residues. V lost 6 bases and J lost 5, with 14 bases in between. This CDR3 reads CASSRRRGNEQYF. The CDR3 DNA is TGTGCCAGCAGCCGAAGACGGGGTAACGAGCAGTACTTC.

The chain joins TRBV6-1 to TRBJ1-2; D ambiguous. V was clipped by 1 base and J by 2 bases, with 8 bases between them. The germline V gene has CDR1 MNHNS and CDR2 SASEGT. The CDR3 spans 14 residues. The DNA for the CDR3 is TGTGCCAGCAGTGAAGGGCGGGCGAACTATGGCTACACCTTC. The encoded protein is CASSEGRANYGYTF.

This sequence joins TRBV5-4 and TRBJ2-7; 8 bases line up with TRBD1. Germline V gene lookup returns CDR1 SGHNT and CDR2 YYREEE (reference sequence). This CDR3 is 15 amino acids long. V lost 4 bases, J lost 0 bases, and 6 bases stayed unmatched. The CDR3 DNA reads as TGTGCCAGCAGCGTCGGACAGGGCGCCTCCTACGAGCAGTACTTC. Translating it yields CASSVGQGASYEQYF.

This chain links TRBV5-1 with TRBJ2-7; 7 bases map to TRBD1. The V and J ends lost 4 bases and 2 bases, in that order; junction bases with no gene match: 9. This CDR3 is built from 15 residues. Germline-derived CDR1 and CDR2 are SGHRS and YFSETQ. CDR3 residues: CASSPDRDSAYEQYF. In nucleotides, the CDR3 is TGCGCCAGCAGCCCGGACCGGGACAGTGCCTACGAGCAGTACTTC.